This T cell receptor (beta chain) was captured in a study of vaccination effects on CD4 cells after COVID-19. Remarks on this clone: The antigen is not known.

Using immunoSEQ multiplex PCR, the repertoire was profiled, and TCRdb retains in-frame clones only, with some absent. The sample includes 35,000 to 45,000 clones, about three fifths seen only once; the top ten take 15%. Expansion with viral peptide pools was applied to antigen-specific CD4+ T cells by the ViraFEST assay prior to sequencing. After more than 8 days in culture, the CD4+ T cells were isolated. No vaccinee had earlier SARS-CoV-2 infection, and nucleocapsid antibodies were negative. Looked up from germline, CDR1 is SGHRS and CDR2 is YFSETQ. There are 16 residues in the CDR3. Germline trimming cut 0 bases from V and 7 bases from J; bases unmatched to any gene: 11.

This receptor was taken from a human donor who received a COVID-19 vaccine. The chain joins TRBV5-1 to TRBJ1-1; 8 positions match TRBD1. The input for sequencing was CD4+ T cells from PBMCs cultured with HCoV-OC43 spike peptides, taken before COVID-19 vaccination. Described subset: HCoV-OC43 spike overlapping peptide pool stimulation. The CDR3 spells CASSLGAGGDSGEAFF. DNA of the CDR3: TGCGCCAGCAGCTTGGGGGCAGGGGGCGATTCGGGTGAAGCTTTCTTT.